This passage covers 11 T cell receptor beta chains from one sample sequenced in a study of blood T cell repertoires in COVID-19. The table came from immunoSEQ multiplex PCR; TCRdb's copy has only in-frame clones and leaves some out. The sample records about 160,000 clones, over 80% being singletons. Source material: peripheral blood. These receptor sequences come from a woman aged 50 to 60 with acute or convalescent COVID-19.

The gene calls are TRBV6-5 and TRBJ2-2; perhaps TRBD1 as D (6 bases). The CDR3 totals 14 residues. With 5 bases removed from V and 4 bases from J, the gap between germline ends came to 11 bases. Per germline, CDR1 MNHEY and CDR2 SVGAGI. The CDR3 DNA reads TGTGCCAGCAGTACCACAGGGAGCACCGGGGAGCTGTTTTTT. The encoded protein is CASSTTGSTGELFF.

The chain is built from TRBV9 and TRBJ2-5; possibly TRBD2 for D (5 bases). Deletions cut 0 bases from V and 5 bases from J, with 14 bases between. Germline CDR1 reads SGDLS; CDR2 reads YYNGEE. The CDR3 length is 15 residues. Here the CDR3 reads CASSVGTPRGETQYF. CDR3 DNA sequence: TGTGCCAGCAGCGTAGGCACGCCCAGAGGGGAGACCCAGTACTTC.

The J gene is TRBJ1-2, the V gene TRBV30; 10 bases match TRBD1. The V gene's germline CDR1 is GTSNPN and CDR2 SVGIG (reference sequence). This CDR3 spans 15 amino acids. V gave up 4 bases and J gave up 0 bases; unmatched junction bases: 5. CDR3 loop: CAWTGQGHTNYGYTF. DNA for the CDR3: TGTGCCTGGACGGGACAGGGGCATACTAACTATGGCTACACCTTC.

The chain carries TRBV27 and TRBJ2-3; 8 bases align to TRBD1. CDR3 length: 15 residues. Germline V CDR1 and CDR2: MNHEY, SMNVEV (reference sequence). V lost 5 bases to trimming and J lost 2 bases; unmatched junction nucleotides: 6. CDR3 sequence reads: CASSVTGAVTDTQYF. The CDR3 DNA sequence: TGTGCCAGCAGTGTGACAGGGGCGGTCACAGATACGCAGTATTTT.

The chain joins TRBV5-1 to TRBJ1-2; TRBD1 matches at 8 bases. V gave up 3 bases and J gave up 4 bases; unmatched junction bases: 8. This CDR3 spans 15 amino acids. Per the germline V gene, CDR1 is SGHRS and CDR2 is YFSETQ. As DNA, the CDR3 is TGCGCCAGCAGCTCCCCGGGACAGGACTTCTATGGCTACACCTTC. Its protein product is CASSSPGQDFYGYTF.

This clone has only a few counts. The rearrangement links TRBV19 to TRBJ2-1, with 10 bases identical to TRBD2. This CDR3 spans 13 amino acids. With 8 bases clipped from V and 8 bases from J, the junction kept 6 bases outside the gene matches. Germline CDR1 LNHDA, CDR2 SQIVND (reference sequence). This CDR3 is CASRASGSYEQFF. The CDR3 bases are TGTGCCAGTCGGGCTAGCGGGAGCTATGAGCAGTTCTTC.

The V gene is TRBV5-1, the J gene TRBJ1-1; D ambiguous. This CDR3 region has 13 residues. Germline V gives CDR1 SGHRS, CDR2 YFSETQ. Between the trimmed V and J ends, which lost 5 bases and 5 bases, there was a span of 13 bases. CDR3 coding DNA: TGCGCCAGCAGAAATGGACGGGAGACTGAAGCTTTCTTT. Amino acids: CASRNGRETEAFF.

The chain links TRBV4-1 to TRBJ2-2; TRBD2 is a possible D gene (6 bases). The V end was cut by 4 bases, the J end by 0 bases, with 9 bases between. The CDR3 spans 15 residues. Germline V lookup: CDR1 MGHRA, CDR2 YSYEKL. CDR3 residues: CASSLGSSNTGELFF. Written as DNA, the CDR3 is TGCGCCAGCAGCCTCGGGAGCTCGAACACCGGGGAGCTGTTTTTT.

The rearrangement joins TRBV24-1 to TRBJ1-1; the D is unclear. The ends were cut back, 9 bases at V and 8 bases at J, with 12 bases in the middle. Germline loops: CDR1 KGHDR, CDR2 SFDVKD. The CDR3 sequence is 11 residues long. Written as DNA, the CDR3 is TGTGCCACCTCACTACGAGGAGAAGCTTTCTTT. Translation gives CATSLRGEAFF.

This clone was detected only a few times. This chain connects TRBV11-2 to TRBJ2-3; D not resolved. The V end was cut by 4 bases, the J end by 1 base, with 3 bases between. CDR3 length equals 12 residues. CDR1 SGHAT and CDR2 FQNNGV come from the germline V gene. This chain's CDR3 is CASSSGTDTQYF. Written as DNA, the CDR3 is TGTGCCAGCAGCTCCGGCACAGATACGCAGTATTTT.

The chain employs TRBV19 and TRBJ1-2; possibly TRBD1 for D (6 bases). CDR1 LNHDA and CDR2 SQIVND come from the germline V gene (reference sequence). Trimming removed 5 bases from V and 2 bases from J, with 12 bases in between. This CDR3 comprises 14 residues. In DNA form, the CDR3 reads TGTGCCAGTAGTCTTTACAGGGAAAACTATGGCTACACCTTC. Its translation: CASSLYRENYGYTF.